This TCR beta chain was recorded in a study of beta chain features in type 1 diabetes. The study, taken as a whole, reports: Shorter TCRB CDR3s, moderately but significantly so, marked every one of the four CD4+ subsets in Type 1 diabetes patients. Patients with type 1 diabetes carried fewer insertions and had more deletions at their VDJ junctions.

The table lists this clone with a few counts. As yet, its antigen is unknown. Markers CD45RO/CCR7/CD25/CD127/CD95/CD27 served to sort CD4+ naive, central memory, regulatory and stem cell-like memory cells. In germline, CDR1 is SGHRS, CDR2 YFSETQ. The CDR3 loop spans 14 amino acids. The V and J ends lost 4 bases and 1 base, in that order; junction bases with no gene match: 4. TCRB transcripts that were expressed got sequenced, as all of the isolated RNA had been reverse transcribed. Several million reads was the average for naive, central memory and regulatory T cell samples. Method: immunoSEQ multiplex PCR; TCRdb's copy keeps in-frame clones and lacks some. The sample includes about 400,000 clones, roughly an eighth seen only once; the top ten take around 0.0099%.

The sequenced material came from naive CD4+ T cells from blood. The clonotype comes from a woman under 30 with type 1 diabetes. The J gene is TRBJ1-1, the V gene TRBV5-1; 7 bases are shared with TRBD1. Here the CDR3 DNA reads TGCGCCAGCAGCCCGGACAGGAGGAACACTGAAGCTTTCTTT. Residues: CASSPDRRNTEAFF.